This TCR beta chain came from a study of somatic mutations in cytotoxic T cells in rheumatoid arthritis. Whole-study findings and limits: There was no knowledge of the antigen targets of the expanded CD8+ clones. Between rheumatoid arthritis patients and age-matched healthy controls, CD8+ T-cell clonality showed no significant difference.

V trimming: 3 bases; J trimming: 6 bases; junction bases outside the gene matches: 3. This CDR3 contains 14 residues. Germline CDR1 and CDR2: LNHDA and SQIVND (reference sequence). A note on this clone: What it recognizes is unknown.

Sequencing was performed with immunoSEQ multiplex PCR; in TCRdb, only in-frame clones are kept and a portion is missing. Among just over 15,000 clones, over 60% were seen once, and the ten largest hold roughly 13%. This rearrangement joins TRBV19 to TRBJ1-4, with 8 bases lining up with TRBD1. Specimen: CD8+ T cells sorted from blood. The sequence was obtained from an adult with rheumatoid arthritis. DNA for the CDR3: TGTGCCAGTAGTATGACAGGGGCGGATGAAAAACTGTTTTTT. Protein sequence: CASSMTGADEKLFF. Based on the CDR3 plus reference TRBV19 and TRBJ1-4, the full variable domain is DGGITQSPKYLFRKEGQNVTLSCEQNLNHDAMYWYRQDPGQGLRLIYYSQIVNDFQKGDIAEGYSVSREKKESFPLTVTSAQKNPTAFYLCASSMTGADEKLFFGSGTQLSVL.